The 15 T cell receptor beta chains in this list originate from one sample, sequenced in a study of beta chain features in type 1 diabetes. Findings of the study overall: All four CD4+ subsets from Type 1 diabetes patients carried moderately but significantly shorter TCRB CDR3s.

Sequenced material consisted of expressed TCRB transcripts (all of the isolated RNA was reverse transcribed). Data came from immunoSEQ multiplex PCR; TCRdb stores just in-frame clones and leaves some out. The data show approximately 730,000 clones, around an eighth seen once. Their cognate antigens are unknown. Sequencing was carried out using naive CD4+ T cells from blood. Source of these receptors: a man between 18 and 35 years old with type 1 diabetes.

This clone has more than one count but fewer than ten. This chain uses TRBV27 with TRBJ2-7; D is ambiguous. CDR1 and CDR2 from the germline V gene are MNHEY and SMNVEV (reference sequence). This CDR3 contains 13 residues. The V end was cut by 2 bases, the J end by 2 bases, with 7 bases between. The CDR3 is CASSLGSPYEQYF. CDR3 nucleotide sequence: TGTGCCAGCAGTTTAGGAAGTCCCTACGAGCAGTACTTC.

This chain connects TRBV7-9 to TRBJ2-5; D remains unclear. CDR3 length equals 12 residues. Trimming pared 2 bases from V and 4 bases from J, leaving 5 bases between. CDR1 SEHNR and CDR2 FQNEAQ come from the germline V gene (reference sequence). CDR3 loop: CASSLNGETQYF. The CDR3 nucleotides are TGTGCCAGCAGCTTAAATGGAGAGACCCAGTACTTC.

The rearrangement links TRBV11-2 to TRBJ2-2; 9 positions agree with TRBD1. The CDR3 runs to 14 residues. The V and J ends lost 5 bases and 4 bases, in that order; junction bases with no gene match: 2. Per germline, CDR1 SGHAT and CDR2 FQNNGV. The CDR3 is CASSRDRATGELFF. The CDR3 DNA reads TGTGCCAGCAGCCGGGACAGGGCCACCGGGGAGCTGTTTTTT.

This rearrangement joins TRBV6-6 to TRBJ1-5; D unclear. CDR1 and CDR2 from the germline V gene are MNHNY and SVGAGI (reference sequence). The germline V and J ends were trimmed by 0 bases and 5 bases, with 2 bases remaining between them. CDR3 size: 12 residues. In DNA form, the CDR3 reads TGTGCCAGCAGTTACTCGTATCAGCCCCAGCATTTT. Protein: CASSYSYQPQHF.

On this clone: The junction shows a germline mismatch at one end, possibly a read error. The chain links TRBV30 to TRBJ1-5; D is uncertain. This CDR3 is 15 amino acids long. From germline, CDR1 is GTSNPN and CDR2 SVGIG (reference sequence). The CDR3 reads CAWKGNRGSSQPQHF. The CDR3 DNA follows: TGTGCCTGGAAAGGGAATCGGGGAAGCAGTCAGCCCCAGCATTTT.

The V gene is TRBV6-5, the J gene TRBJ1-6; D uncertain. The CDR3 is 15 amino acids. Germline lookup yields CDR1 MNHEY and CDR2 SVGAGI. V gave up 5 bases and J gave up 9 bases, with 17 bases separating them. The CDR3 spells CASSPSQSTGSPLHF. The CDR3 nucleotides read TGTGCCAGCAGTCCCTCCCAATCGACGGGTTCACCCCTCCACTTT.

This clone was seen a few times. V and J are TRBV29-1 and TRBJ2-4; 10 nucleotides align to TRBD2. Germline CDR1 and CDR2: SQVTM and ANQGSEA. There are 15 residues in the CDR3. Trimming removed 6 bases from V and 10 bases from J; junction bases left unmatched: 15. The CDR3 sequence: CSVASSSGGGGIQYF. The CDR3 DNA reads as TGCAGCGTCGCCTCCTCTAGCGGGGGAGGTGGAATTCAGTACTTC. The whole variable domain, filled in from reference TRBV29-1 and TRBJ2-4, reads SAVISQKPSRDICQRGTSLTIQCQVDSQVTMMFWYRQQPGQSLTLIATANQGSEATYESGFVIDKFPISRPNLTFSTLTVSNMSPEDSSIYLCSVASSSGGGGIQYFGAGTRLSVL.

This clone was picked up a small number of times. The chain is built from TRBV11-1 and TRBJ2-1, with D tentatively TRBD1 or TRBD2 (5 bases each). V lost 11 bases to trimming and J lost 13 bases, with 24 bases between them. In germline, CDR1 is SGHAT, CDR2 FQDESV (reference sequence). This CDR3 is 13 amino acids long. The CDR3 nucleotides are TGTGCCGGGGCGTTTGGGGATCGAGGGGTACAGTTCTTC. This translates into CAGAFGDRGVQFF.

In its sample, this clone was seen once. The chain uses TRBV10-3 and TRBJ1-4; D gene ambiguous. Trimming removed 0 bases from V and 7 bases from J, with 9 bases in between. This CDR3 is built from 14 residues. Germline V gives CDR1 ENHRY, CDR2 SYGVKD. CDR3 coding DNA: TGTGCCATCAGTGAGTCGGCCTCGACTGAAAAACTGTTTTTT. Amino acid sequence: CAISESASTEKLFF.

This chain connects TRBV30 to TRBJ1-4, with unresolved D. The CDR3 covers 13 residues. Looked up from germline, CDR1 is GTSNPN and CDR2 is SVGIG (reference sequence). The ends were cut back, 1 base at V and 6 bases at J, with 9 bases in the middle. CDR3 sequence: CAWSGGLDEKLFF. The CDR3 coding sequence is TGTGCCTGGAGTGGGGGTCTAGATGAAAAACTGTTTTTT.

The chain couples TRBV7-9 to TRBJ2-7; D unresolved. The ends were cut back, 4 bases at V and 5 bases at J, with 9 bases in the middle. Looked up from germline, CDR1 is SEHNR and CDR2 is FQNEAQ (reference sequence). The CDR3 spans 12 residues. DNA for the CDR3: TGTGCCAGCAGCTCCTCCCTCCACGAGCAGTACTTC. This codes for CASSSSLHEQYF. The variable domain in full, completed from reference TRBV7-9 and TRBJ2-7, reads DTGVSQNPRHKITKRGQNVTFRCDPISEHNRLYWYRQTLGQGPEFLTYFQNEAQLEKSRLLSDRFSAERPKGSFSTLEIQRTEQGDSAMYLCASSSSLHEQYFGPGTRLTVT.

The J gene is TRBJ2-2, the V gene TRBV6-6, with D hard to call. With 5 bases removed from V and 7 bases from J, the gap between germline ends came to 11 bases. Germline CDR1 MNHNY, CDR2 SVGAGI (reference sequence). The CDR3 is 13 amino acids. The CDR3 DNA reads as TGTGCCAGCAGTCCCGGACCGAACGGGGAGCTGTTTTTT. Translating it yields CASSPGPNGELFF.

This clone has a handful of counts. The chain has TRBV30 and TRBJ2-3; D gene uncertain. CDR1 GTSNPN and CDR2 SVGIG come from the germline V gene (reference sequence). The CDR3 spans 16 residues. Trimming cost V 2 bases and J 2 bases, with 17 bases left between them. The CDR3 DNA sequence: TGTGCCTGGAGTCCCCTTGGGCCTCTCTCCACAGATACGCAGTATTTT. Amino acids: CAWSPLGPLSTDTQYF.

The genes are TRBV27 and TRBJ1-1; the match to TRBD1 covers 9 bases. Unmatched junction bases numbered 13, after V lost 5 bases and J lost 3 bases. Germline CDR1 MNHEY, CDR2 SMNVEV (reference sequence). The CDR3 is made up of 17 amino acids. As DNA, the CDR3 is TGTGCCAGCAGTCCACGGACAGGGGTCCGGGGGGACACTGAAGCTTTCTTT. Translating gives CASSPRTGVRGDTEAFF.

This clone was detected a few times. The identical CDR3 is also encoded by other nucleotide sequences in the sample. The chain recombines TRBV23-1 with TRBJ2-5; TRBD2 might be the D (5 bases). TRBV23-1 is treated as an ORF (open reading frame) with a function not yet certain. V lost 7 bases to trimming and J lost 0 bases, with 15 bases between them. This CDR3 contains 15 residues. Written as DNA, the CDR3 is TGCGCCAGCACAAAACGGGGTCTGTACCAAGAGACCCAGTACTTC. Protein product: CASTKRGLYQETQYF.